These 13 T cell receptor beta chains were all obtained from the same sample, sequenced in a study of PD-1 blockade in mismatch repair-deficient tumors. Sequencing used immunoSEQ multiplex PCR; TCRdb keeps in-frame clones, though not all of them. The data contain about 49,000 clones, 77% of them seen just once; the ten biggest clones take up roughly 3.4%. Material: PBMCs, obtained before pembrolizumab treatment. Receptor source: an adult with mismatch repair-deficient cancer.

V gene TRBV7-9 combines with J gene TRBJ2-1, with D perhaps given as TRBD1 or TRBD2 (5 bases each). Germline loops: CDR1 SEHNR, CDR2 FQNEAQ (reference sequence). The ends were cut back, 5 bases at V and 4 bases at J, with 9 bases in the middle. The CDR3 extends over 13 amino acids. CDR3 protein: CASSPWGYNEQFF. The CDR3 region has the DNA TGTGCCAGCAGCCCCTGGGGGTACAATGAGCAGTTCTTC.

The V call is TRBV5-4, the J call TRBJ2-1, with 7 bases that match TRBD1. Germline CDR1 reads SGHNT; CDR2 reads YYREEE (reference sequence). This CDR3 is built from 14 residues. The junction had 10 bases not matched to a gene; V was cut back by 4 bases and J by 9 bases. DNA for the CDR3: TGTGCCAGCAGCCCGACAGGGCCCAATAGTGAGCAGTTCTTC. This encodes CASSPTGPNSEQFF.

This rearrangement joins TRBV5-4 to TRBJ2-5; D is possibly TRBD1 or TRBD2 (7 bases each). CDR3 length: 14 residues. Trimming took off 0 bases at V and 10 bases at J, with 16 bases between the two ends. The germline V gene has CDR1 SGHNT and CDR2 YYREEE (reference sequence). CDR3: CASSLGGQGGDQYF. CDR3 DNA sequence: TGTGCCAGCAGCTTGGGAGGCCAGGGGGGGGACCAGTACTTC. The whole variable domain, filled in from reference TRBV5-4 and TRBJ2-5, reads ETGVTQSPTHLIKTRGQQVTLRCSSQSGHNTVSWYQQALGQGPQFIFQYYREEENGRGNFPPRFSGLQFPNYSSELNVNALELDDSALYLCASSLGGQGGDQYFGPGTRLLVL.

This chain links TRBV19 with TRBJ2-7, with 7 bases lining up with TRBD1. The V gene end was trimmed by 9 bases and the J gene end by 2 bases; junction bases not matched to a gene: 7. Germline V CDR1 and CDR2: LNHDA, SQIVND (reference sequence). CDR3 length equals 13 residues. The DNA for the CDR3 is TGTGCCAGCGGAAACAGGGGTACCTACGAGCAGTACTTC. Translating it yields CASGNRGTYEQYF.

The chain joins TRBV11-2 to TRBJ1-2; TRBD1 agrees at 12 bases. The ends lost 6 bases at V and 8 bases at J; junction bases unmatched: 7. This CDR3 contains 14 residues. Germline lookup yields CDR1 SGHAT and CDR2 FQNNGV. CDR3 protein: CASRPGQGAWGYTF. The DNA for the CDR3 is TGTGCCAGCAGACCGGGACAGGGGGCGTGGGGCTACACCTTC.

The chain recombines TRBV7-8 with TRBJ2-2; the match to TRBD2 covers 10 bases. J was trimmed by 2 bases and V by 9 bases; bases with no gene match: 9. The CDR3 is made up of 16 amino acids. Germline V gives CDR1 SGHVS, CDR2 FQNEAQ. DNA for the CDR3: TGTGCCAGTCAAAGCGGGAGGGCCCTAAACACCGGGGAGCTGTTTTTT. Translated, it gives CASQSGRALNTGELFF. The full variable domain, completed using reference TRBV7-8 and TRBJ2-2, is GAGVSQSPRYKVAKRGQDVALRCDPISGHVSLFWYQQALGQGPEFLTYFQNEAQLDKSGLPSDRFFAERPEGSVSTLKIQRTQQEDSAVYLCASQSGRALNTGELFFGEGSRLTVL.

The chain carries TRBV7-3 and TRBJ1-1; D remains unclear. The germline gives CDR1 SGHTA, CDR2 FQGTGA. Trimming shortened V by 4 bases and J by 1 base, and 10 bases separated the two germline ends. The CDR3 spans 14 residues. The CDR3 protein is CASSSAGGNTEAFF. The DNA of the CDR3 is TGTGCCAGCAGCTCAGCAGGAGGGAACACTGAAGCTTTCTTT.

The V call is TRBV10-2, the J call TRBJ2-5; 11 bases map to TRBD1. The CDR3 sequence is 15 residues long. V was pared by 5 bases and J by 5 bases, with 7 bases of the junction left unmatched. Germline V lookup: CDR1 WSHSY, CDR2 SAAADI. The CDR3 protein is CASSKDRGPEETQYF. The CDR3 nucleotides read TGCGCCAGCAGTAAGGACAGGGGGCCAGAGGAGACCCAGTACTTC.

V usage is TRBV29-1 and J usage is TRBJ1-1; D call uncertain. V shed 8 bases and J shed 6 bases, with 16 bases lying between them. Germline assignment: CDR1 SQVTM and CDR2 ANQGSEA. CDR3 size: 12 residues. The CDR3 DNA sequence: TGCAGCCTTAGGGCTCCCGGGGCTGAAGCTTTCTTT. This translates into CSLRAPGAEAFF. Variable domain in full (rest from reference TRBV29-1 and TRBJ1-1): SAVISQKPSRDICQRGTSLTIQCQVDSQVTMMFWYRQQPGQSLTLIATANQGSEATYESGFVIDKFPISRPNLTFSTLTVSNMSPEDSSIYLCSLRAPGAEAFFGQGTRLTVV.

This clone was seen just once. V usage is TRBV25-1 and J usage is TRBJ1-2; D possibly corresponds to TRBD1 (5 bases). The CDR3 runs 15 residues. Germline V gene sequence: CDR1 MGHDK, CDR2 SYGVNS. V lost 1 base and J lost 6, with 15 bases in between. This chain's CDR3 is CASSELAVREDGYTF. The CDR3 DNA reads as TGTGCCAGCAGTGAATTGGCCGTCAGGGAGGATGGCTACACCTTC.

The J gene is TRBJ1-4, the V gene TRBV15; D uncertain. Trimming took off 4 bases at V and 0 bases at J, with 9 bases between the two ends. CDR1 is LNHNV, CDR2 YYDKDF, per germline (reference sequence). There are 15 residues in the CDR3. In nucleotides, the CDR3 is TGTGCCACCAGCACAAACCAGGCAACTAATGAAAAACTGTTTTTT. This encodes CATSTNQATNEKLFF.

V usage is TRBV2 and J usage is TRBJ1-2, with no clear D. Trimming removed 2 bases at V and 8 bases at J, with 9 bases between. Germline CDR1 and CDR2: SNHLY and FYNNEI. The CDR3 loop spans 12 amino acids. Written as DNA, the CDR3 is TGTGCCAGCAGTGAACTGGCAGAGGGCTACACCTTC. It translates to CASSELAEGYTF.

This clone was seen a few times. This rearrangement joins TRBV10-3 to TRBJ1-1; possible D gene TRBD1, 5 bases. V was trimmed by 3 bases and J by 4 bases, leaving 6 bases between them. The germline V gene encodes CDR1 ENHRY and CDR2 SYGVKD. The CDR3 extends over 12 amino acids. The DNA for the CDR3 is TGTGCCATCAGTGATAGGGGCACTGAAGCTTTCTTT. Its protein is CAISDRGTEAFF.